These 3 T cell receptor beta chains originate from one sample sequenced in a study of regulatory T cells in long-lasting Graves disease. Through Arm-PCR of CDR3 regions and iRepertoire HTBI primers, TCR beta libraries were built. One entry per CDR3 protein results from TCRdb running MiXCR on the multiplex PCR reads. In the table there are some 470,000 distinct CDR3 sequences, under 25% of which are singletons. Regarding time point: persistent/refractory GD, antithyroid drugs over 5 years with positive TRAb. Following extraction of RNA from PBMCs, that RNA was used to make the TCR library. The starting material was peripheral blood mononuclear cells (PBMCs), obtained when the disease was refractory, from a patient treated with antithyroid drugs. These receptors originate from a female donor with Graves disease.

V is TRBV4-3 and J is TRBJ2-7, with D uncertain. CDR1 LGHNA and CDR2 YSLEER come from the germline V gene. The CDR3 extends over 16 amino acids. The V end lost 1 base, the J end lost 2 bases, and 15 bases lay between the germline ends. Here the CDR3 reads CASSQGSNLAAYEQYF. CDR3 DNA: TGCGCCAGCAGCCAAGGATCCAATTTAGCCGCCTACGAGCAGTACTTC.

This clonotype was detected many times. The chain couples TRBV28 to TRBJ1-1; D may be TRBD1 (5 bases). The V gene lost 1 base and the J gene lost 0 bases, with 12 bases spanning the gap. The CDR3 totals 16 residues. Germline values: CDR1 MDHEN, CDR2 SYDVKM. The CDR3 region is CASSLSAGYLNTEAFF. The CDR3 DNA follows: TGTGCCAGCAGTTTATCAGCAGGGTATCTGAACACTGAAGCTTTCTTT.

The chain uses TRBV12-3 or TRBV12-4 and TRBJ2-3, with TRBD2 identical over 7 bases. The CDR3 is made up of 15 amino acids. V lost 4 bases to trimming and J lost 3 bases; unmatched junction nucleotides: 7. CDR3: CASSSRTSATDTQYF. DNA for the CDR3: TGTGCCAGCAGTTCCCGAACTAGCGCAACAGATACGCAGTATTTT.